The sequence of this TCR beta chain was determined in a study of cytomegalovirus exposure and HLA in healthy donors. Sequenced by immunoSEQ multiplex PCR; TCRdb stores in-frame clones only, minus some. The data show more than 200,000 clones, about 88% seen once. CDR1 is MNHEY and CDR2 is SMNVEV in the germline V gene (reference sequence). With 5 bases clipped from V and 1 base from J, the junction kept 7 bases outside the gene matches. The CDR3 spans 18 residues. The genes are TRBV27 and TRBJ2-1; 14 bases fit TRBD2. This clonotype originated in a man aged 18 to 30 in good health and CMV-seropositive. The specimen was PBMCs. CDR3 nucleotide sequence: TGTGCCAGCAGTCCGACTAGCGGGAGGGCCAGATCCTACAATGAGCAGTTCTTC. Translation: CASSPTSGRARSYNEQFF.